Following are 20 T cell receptor beta chains from one sample sequenced in a study of breast tumors, draining lymph nodes, adjacent tissues (dated by TCRdb to the mid-2010s). Libraries were prepared through multiplex PCR. Sequencing was carried out with an Illumina HiSeq 2000. TCRdb handled the public reads itself, with Q25 trimming in fastp and clone calling in MiXCR, and kept productive beta chains. Each CDR3 protein gets just one entry, which takes the most common genes and DNA from the rows behind it. This sample is represented by roughly 110,000 distinct CDR3 sequences; roughly 33% of them were singletons. The top ten constitute approximately 5% of the sample. Lymph node samples came from the axillary draining lymph nodes of breast cancer patients. Specimen: axillary lymph node tissue. The receptors stem from a female donor with breast cancer. Some clones in this sample may be carry-over from other donors' samples.

In its sample, this clonotype was seen once. An end of the junction differs from the germline gene, which may be a read error. The genes are TRBV7-2 and TRBJ2-1; 7 positions match TRBD2. Germline V lookup: CDR1 SGHTA, CDR2 FQGNSA. The CDR3 length is 15 residues. CDR3 amino acids: CASSELARTYNEQPF. The CDR3 DNA is TGTGCCAGCAGTGAACTAGCGAGGACCTACAATGAGCAGCCCTTC. The complete variable domain, with remaining parts taken from reference TRBV7-2 and TRBJ2-1, reads GAGVSQSPSNKVTEKGKDVELRCDPISGHTALYWYRQSLGQGLEFLIYFQGNSAPDKSGLPSDRFSAERTGGSVSTLTIQRTQQEDSAVYLCASSELARTYNEQPFGPGTRLTVL.

This clonotype was seen only a few times. The genes are TRBV7-2 and TRBJ1-6; D remains ambiguous. CDR1 is SGHTA and CDR2 is FQGNSA in the germline V gene. Trimming removed 1 base at V and 7 bases at J, with 2 bases between. The CDR3 length is 12 residues. CDR3 in DNA: TGTGCCAGCAGCTTAGTGAATTCACCCCTCCACTTT. This translates into CASSLVNSPLHF.

In the case of this clonotype: A read error may produce the germline difference seen at one junction end. The rearrangement links TRBV7-3 to TRBJ2-1; TRBD2 matches at 7 bases. This CDR3 contains 15 residues. The V gene's germline CDR1 is SGHTA and CDR2 FQGTGA. The CDR3 DNA sequence: TGTGCCAGCCGCTTAGGGGCTAGCGGCTACAATGGGCAGTTCTTC. This sequence encodes CASRLGASGYNGQFF.

The chain is built from TRBV7-2 and TRBJ1-2, with D possibly TRBD1 on 6 matching bases. The CDR3 runs to 13 residues. CDR1 SGHTA and CDR2 FQGNSA come from the germline V gene. Trimming removed 8 bases from V and 5 bases from J, with 15 bases in between. CDR3 loop: CASVGGRGYGYTF. As DNA, the CDR3 is TGTGCCAGCGTAGGGGGAAGGGGGTATGGCTACACCTTC.

The chain is built from TRBV3-1 and TRBJ1-1, with a weak D call TRBD1 (6 bases). V lost 8 bases and J lost 6, with 19 bases in between. The CDR3 is 14 amino acids. Germline-derived CDR1 and CDR2 are LGHDT and YNNKEL (reference sequence). The CDR3 protein is CASRLRGGKAEAFF. CDR3 DNA: TGTGCCAGCCGCCTGAGAGGGGGTAAGGCTGAAGCTTTCTTT.

The table lists this clonotype with many counts. The chain is built from TRBV6-5 and TRBJ2-7, with D tentatively TRBD1 (5 bases). The CDR3 totals 13 residues. CDR1 is MNHEY, CDR2 SVGAGI, per germline. Deletions cut 5 bases from V and 7 bases from J, with 15 bases between. The CDR3 region has the DNA TGTGCCAGCAGTCCGTCACTGGGGCGGGAGCAGTACTTC. Translating it yields CASSPSLGREQYF.

In this sample, this clonotype turned up many times. V is TRBV7-8 and J is TRBJ2-2; 11 nucleotides line up with TRBD2. The germline V gene has CDR1 SGHVS and CDR2 FQNEAQ. V lost 1 base and J lost 2; bases outside the gene matches: 6. CDR3 length: 18 residues. The CDR3 reads CASSLDNSGGVNTGELFF. In nucleotides, the CDR3 is TGTGCCAGCAGCTTAGACAATAGCGGGGGGGTTAACACCGGGGAGCTGTTTTTT.

This clonotype was seen more than once but under ten times. A much larger clone differs from this one at a single base, so this may be a read error. This sequence joins TRBV20-1 and TRBJ2-7; D possibly corresponds to TRBD2 (5 bases). This CDR3 spans 11 amino acids. Germline lookup yields CDR1 DFQATT and CDR2 SNEGSKA (reference sequence). This CDR3 reads CSAIREGEQSF. The CDR3 bases are TGCAGTGCTATTAGAGAGGGCGAGCAGTCCTTC.

Comment on this clonotype: The junction and the germline gene differ at one end; a read error may be behind it. CDR3 loop: CASSKGALGANALTF. CDR3 bases: TGTGCCAGCAGTAAGGGGGCGCTGGGGGCCAACGCCCTGACTTTC. The J gene is TRBJ2-6, the V gene TRBV28; TRBD1 aligns across 7 bases. CDR1 and CDR2 from the germline V gene are MDHEN and SYDVKM. CDR3 length equals 15 residues.

This clonotype came up many times. The CDR3 region is CASSLAGGDQPQHF. DNA for the CDR3: TGTGCCAGCAGCTTAGCAGGGGGCGATCAGCCCCAGCATTTT. The chain is built from TRBV11-3 and TRBJ1-5; 8 bases line up with TRBD1. Losses at the gene ends were 1 base for V and 5 bases for J; bases not matched to a gene: 1. This CDR3 has 14 residues. Per germline, CDR1 SGHNT and CDR2 YENEEA.

This clonotype was recorded many times. The DNA of the CDR3 is TGTGCCAGCAGCCTAGCGGTTTCTGGCAATGAGCAGTTCTTC. Protein product: CASSLAVSGNEQFF. The V call is TRBV12-3 or TRBV12-4, the J call TRBJ2-1, with 7 bases identical to TRBD2. Unmatched junction bases numbered 8, after V lost 6 bases and J lost 6 bases. The CDR3 consists of 14 residues.

CDR3 bases: TGTGCCAGCAGCCTGACATGGACTAGCGGGAGTGGAACGTCACGTGAGCAGTTCTTC. Protein: CASSLTWTSGSGTSREQFF. The chain recombines TRBV7-3 with TRBJ2-1, with 13 bases that match TRBD2. V trimming: 5 bases; J trimming: 9 bases; junction bases outside the gene matches: 19. Germline V gives CDR1 SGHTA, CDR2 FQGTGA. This CDR3 region has 19 residues.

This clonotype was seen repeatedly, ten times or more. CDR3 DNA: TGTGCCAGCAGTTACCTGGGCGAGCAGTACTTC. Translated, it gives CASSYLGEQYF. The chain carries TRBV6-5 and TRBJ2-7; D is ambiguous. This CDR3 spans 11 amino acids. V lost 2 bases and J 6 bases, leaving 5 bases between the germline ends. Germline CDR1 reads MNHEY; CDR2 reads SVGAGI.

Turning to this clonotype: A read error may account for a junction end that differs from germline. The chain joins TRBV12-3 or TRBV12-4 to TRBJ2-5; perhaps TRBD2 as D (5 bases). This CDR3 comprises 15 residues. The CDR3 loop reads CASSDFRGSQETQYF. CDR3 DNA: TGTGCCAGCAGTGATTTCCGGGGTTCCCAAGAGACCCAGTACTTT.

On this clonotype: A much larger clone lies a single base off, so this may be a read error. The V and J genes are TRBV27 and TRBJ2-2; possibly TRBD2 for D (6 bases). The CDR3 consists of 14 residues. Germline assignment: CDR1 MNHEY and CDR2 SMNVEV (reference sequence). CDR3: CASSPGRSTGGLFF. The CDR3, as DNA: TGTGCCAGCAGTCCGGGACGGAGCACCGGGGGGCTGTTTTTT.

This clonotype has ten or more counts. The V gene is TRBV18, the J gene TRBJ1-2; D gene ambiguous. CDR3 length equals 13 residues. CDR1 and CDR2 (germline): KGHSH, LQKENI. The germline V and J ends were trimmed by 3 bases and 8 bases, with 13 bases remaining between them. In DNA, the CDR3 is TGTGCCAGCTCACCTAGGCCAGCCGGGGGCTACACCTTC. Translation: CASSPRPAGGYTF. Variable domain in full (rest from reference TRBV18 and TRBJ1-2): NAGVMQNPRHLVRRRGQEARLRCSPMKGHSHVYWYRQLPEEGLKFMVYLQKENIIDESGMPKERFSAEFPKEGPSILRIQQVVRGDSAAYFCASSPRPAGGYTFGSGTRLTVV.

This clonotype has ten or more counts. The rearrangement uses TRBV20-1 and TRBJ2-7, with D perhaps TRBD1 (6 bases). CDR1 is DFQATT, CDR2 SNEGSKA, per germline (reference sequence). The CDR3 runs 13 residues. V shed 5 bases and J shed 10 bases, with 21 bases lying between them. CDR3 DNA: TGCAGTGCTGTGGACAGCTCGGACGGCAAACAGTACTTC. Residues: CSAVDSSDGKQYF.

At least ten counts were recorded for this clonotype. This rearrangement joins TRBV20-1 to TRBJ2-3; TRBD2 might be the D (5 bases). V was shortened by 6 bases and J by 2 bases, with 12 bases between the two germline ends. The CDR3 contains 13 residues. Per germline, CDR1 DFQATT and CDR2 SNEGSKA (reference sequence). CDR3 coding DNA: TGCAGTGCCGAACTAGGGCACACAGATACGCAGTATTTT. As protein: CSAELGHTDTQYF.

The sample holds many counts of this clonotype. V is TRBV5-8 and J is TRBJ1-5, with no clear D. CDR1 and CDR2 from the germline V gene are SGHTS and YDEGEE. The V and J ends lost 2 bases and 5 bases respectively, with 11 bases between them. The CDR3 sequence is 14 residues long. CDR3 sequence (DNA): TGTGCCAGCAGCTTAAGCCCTGGGGATCAGCCCCAGCATTTT. It yields the protein CASSLSPGDQPQHF. Together with reference TRBV5-8 and TRBJ1-5, the CDR3 gives the full variable domain: EAGVTQSPTHLIKTRGQQATLRCSPISGHTSVYWYQQALGLGLQFLLWYDEGEERNRGNFPPRFSGRQFPNYSSELNVNALELEDSALYLCASSLSPGDQPQHFGDGTRLSIL.

Many counts were recorded for this clonotype. The genes are TRBV20-1 and TRBJ2-3; D gene uncertain. CDR3 length: 14 residues. Germline assignment: CDR1 DFQATT and CDR2 SNEGSKA (reference sequence). V lost 3 bases and J 4 bases, leaving 14 bases between the germline ends. DNA for the CDR3: TGCAGTGCTAGTGGCCTGTCTACTTCAGATACGCAGTATTTT. Translation gives CSASGLSTSDTQYF.